This T cell receptor (beta chain) was identified in a study of T cells in Graves' hyperthyroidism and ophthalmopathy. On the study more broadly: Peripheral blood samples were taken at initial diagnosis, prior to any treatment.

With 8 bases removed from V and 1 base from J, the gap between germline ends came to 11 bases. Germline lookup yields CDR1 KGHSH and CDR2 LQKENI. CDR3 length: 13 amino acids. Broader study findings: Most thyroid clonotypes that were expanded above 0.001 also turned up in blood.

Researchers took RNA transcripts and amplified the TCR beta CDR3 regions from them. Using the HTBI primer set, a first-round RT-PCR was run on the TCR CDR3. TCRdb reprocessed the multiplex PCR reads with MiXCR, giving one entry per CDR3 protein. The sample includes 400,000 to 550,000 distinct CDR3 sequences, approximately 25% of them seen just once. Ten or more counts support this clonotype. Its antigen is unidentified. The receptor's source is a young woman with Graves' ophthalmopathy. The chain is built from TRBV18 and TRBJ2-5, with a weak D call TRBD2 (6 bases). Sequenced: blood. The CDR3 sequence is CASSPGGQETQYF. DNA for the CDR3: TGTGCCAGCAGTCCCGGGGGCCAAGAGACCCAGTACTTC.